Following are 10 T cell receptor beta chains from one sample sequenced in a study of blood T cell repertoires in COVID-19. Repertoires were generated with immunoSEQ multiplex PCR, while TCRdb's copy carries only in-frame clones and drops some. The table lists 95,000 to 150,000 clones, 75% to 85% of them singletons, with around 10% in the top ten. Sequenced input: peripheral blood. The receptors shown here come from a human donor in a cohort sampled during active COVID-19.

The chain combines TRBV11-2 with TRBJ2-5, with D hard to call. Germline V gives CDR1 SGHAT, CDR2 FQNNGV. This CDR3 region has 14 residues. Trimming stripped 3 bases from V and 2 bases from J, with 10 bases between. CDR3 coding DNA: TGTGCCAGCAGCTTCAACAGTCAGCAAGAGACCCAGTACTTC. Translated, it gives CASSFNSQQETQYF.

The V gene is TRBV7-2, the J gene TRBJ2-7; 11 positions match TRBD1. The CDR3 extends over 16 amino acids. Germline-derived CDR1 and CDR2 are SGHTA and FQGNSA. Unmatched junction bases numbered 10, after V lost 5 bases and J lost 4 bases. Here the CDR3 DNA reads TGTGCCAGCAGCCCCCAGCCCGGGACAGGGGGATACGAGCAGTACTTC. Translated: CASSPQPGTGGYEQYF.

This clone showed up just once. The J gene is TRBJ1-1, the V gene TRBV9, with D perhaps TRBD1 (5 bases). Trimming took 4 bases from V and 3 from J, leaving 13 bases between them. Germline loops: CDR1 SGDLS, CDR2 YYNGEE. CDR3 length: 14 residues. The CDR3: CASSFQGVDTEAFF. DNA of the CDR3: TGTGCCAGCAGCTTCCAGGGTGTCGACACTGAAGCTTTCTTT.

There are a few counts of this clone. V is TRBV2 and J is TRBJ1-5; no clear D. The V gene's germline CDR1 is SNHLY and CDR2 FYNNEI. V was cut by 6 bases and J by 0 bases, with 12 bases left in between. The CDR3 has 15 residues. The CDR3 loop reads CASSITAYSNQPQHF. The CDR3 nucleotides are TGTGCCAGCAGCATAACAGCTTATAGCAATCAGCCCCAGCATTTT.

With respect to this clone: The junction and the germline gene differ at one end; a read error may be behind it. V is TRBV5-6 and J is TRBJ2-7, with D tentatively TRBD1 (6 bases). Germline V CDR1 and CDR2: SGHDT, YYEEEE. The CDR3 consists of 14 residues. CDR3 sequence reads: CASSLETGVYEQYF. The CDR3, as DNA: TGTGCCAGCAGTTTGGAGACAGGTGTTTACGAGCAGTACTTC.

The chain links TRBV5-1 to TRBJ2-7; TRBD2 might be the D (5 bases). V shed 4 bases and J shed 2 bases, with 7 bases lying between them. CDR1 is SGHRS, CDR2 YFSETQ, per germline. The CDR3 runs to 12 residues. The CDR3 reads CASSQRPYEQYF. CDR3 bases: TGCGCCAGCAGCCAGCGGCCCTACGAGCAGTACTTC.

The chain couples TRBV7-9 to TRBJ1-4; D ambiguous. The CDR3 runs 12 residues. Germline assignment: CDR1 SEHNR and CDR2 FQNEAQ (reference sequence). V lost 5 bases and J lost 4, with 5 bases in between. The DNA of the CDR3 is TGTGCCAGCAGCCCCAGTAATGAAAAACTGTTTTTT. This encodes CASSPSNEKLFF.

The J gene is TRBJ1-3, the V gene TRBV5-6; unclear D gene. Trimming left V 0 bases short and J 7 bases short, with 8 bases between. Germline V CDR1 and CDR2: SGHDT, YYEEEE. This CDR3 comprises 13 residues. The CDR3 loop is CASSLVPGNTIYF. In nucleotides, the CDR3 is TGTGCCAGCAGCTTGGTCCCGGGTAACACCATATATTTT.

This chain links TRBV5-1 with TRBJ2-3, with D tentatively TRBD1 (5 bases). Germline V gene lookup returns CDR1 SGHRS and CDR2 YFSETQ. This CDR3 region has 16 residues. V was shortened by 0 bases and J by 5 bases, with 16 bases between the two germline ends. The CDR3 is CASSLGAGLDGDTQYF. The CDR3 DNA is TGCGCCAGCAGCTTGGGGGCAGGGCTGGATGGAGATACGCAGTATTTT.

The CDR3 sequence is CASSYLAGGSTDTQYF. The CDR3 bases are TGCGCCAGCAGCTATCTAGCGGGGGGGAGCACAGATACGCAGTATTTT. This chain connects TRBV5-1 to TRBJ2-3; 12 bases map to TRBD2. V gave up 3 bases and J gave up 0 bases; unmatched junction bases: 2. The germline gives CDR1 SGHRS, CDR2 YFSETQ. This CDR3 comprises 16 residues.